This T cell receptor (beta chain) was sequenced in a study of cytomegalovirus exposure and HLA in healthy donors. As for the study in general: The roughly 130 validation repertoires used the same platform as the 550 to 800 first-cohort repertoires (as reported by a later analysis). General study results and limits: Accounts indicate the classifier identified cytomegalovirus status with strong specificity and sensitivity. Most TCR sequences were seen very rarely across donors, but some public TCRs occurred in many. The study recorded over 150 TCR beta chains that were cytomegalovirus-associated.

Concerning this clone: Its antigen is undetermined.

Trimming shortened V by 1 base and J by 7 bases, and 7 bases separated the two germline ends. Germline V gene data show CDR1 as SEHNR and CDR2 as FQNEAQ (reference sequence). This CDR3 has 12 amino acids. TCRdb's table, derived via immunoSEQ multiplex PCR, lists solely in-frame clones and lacks some. This sample has some 230,000 clones, with under 95% found just once. V is TRBV7-9 and J is TRBJ1-2; D uncertain. This TCR was sampled from a woman in her late teens or twenties in good health and CMV-seronegative. Sequenced sample: PBMCs. CDR3 protein: CASSLDGPGYTF. The CDR3 DNA reads TGTGCCAGCAGCTTAGATGGGCCTGGCTACACCTTC.